One sample yielded the 5 T cell receptor beta chains listed below, sequenced in a study of cytomegalovirus exposure and HLA in healthy donors. A multiplex PCR was run with 60 Vbeta primers and 13 Jbeta primers. TCRdb's copy holds only in-frame clones and misses some; the assay was immunoSEQ multiplex PCR. The sample lists some 190,000 clones, more than 60% seen once, with roughly 1.5% in the top ten. The material sequenced was PBMCs. All receptors come from a man between 18 and 35 years old in good health and CMV-seronegative.

The chain uses TRBV7-2 and TRBJ1-4; a weak D match, TRBD1 (5 bases). The CDR3 extends over 17 amino acids. The germline CDR1 and CDR2 sequences are SGHTA and FQGNSA. The V gene lost 6 bases and the J gene lost 2 bases, with 19 bases spanning the gap. CDR3 loop: CASRARAGRFTNEKLFF. In DNA form, the CDR3 reads TGTGCCAGCAGAGCCAGGGCGGGGAGGTTCACTAATGAAAAACTGTTTTTT.

This chain connects TRBV5-1 to TRBJ2-5; 12 bases fit TRBD2. CDR3 length equals 16 residues. The germline CDR1 and CDR2 sequences are SGHRS and YFSETQ. V shed 4 bases, J shed 1 base, and the junction held 5 bases outside the gene matches. For the CDR3, the DNA is TGCGCCAGCAGCCCCCTACTAGCGGGAGGCCAAGAGACCCAGTACTTC. As protein: CASSPLLAGGQETQYF.

The chain has TRBV18 and TRBJ2-4; 7 positions agree with TRBD1. The ends lost 4 bases at V and 1 base at J; junction bases unmatched: 19. CDR1 is KGHSH and CDR2 is LQKENI in the germline V gene. The CDR3 sequence is 20 residues long. In nucleotides, the CDR3 is TGTGCCAGCTCACTCTGGACAGGCCTGACCGAGACTGGGGCCAAAAACATTCAGTACTTC. This translates into CASSLWTGLTETGAKNIQYF.

The chain combines TRBV29-1 with TRBJ1-1; D is perhaps TRBD1 (6 bases). Between the trimmed V and J ends, which lost 4 bases and 10 bases, there was a span of 16 bases. There are 12 residues in the CDR3. The germline CDR1 and CDR2 sequences are SQVTM and ANQGSEA. The CDR3 DNA reads TGCAGCGTTGTCACAGGGAACATTGGAGCTTTCTTT. Its translation is CSVVTGNIGAFF.

The CDR3 DNA is TGTGCCAGCAGCTTGGGGACAGCCTCTGGAAACACCATATATTTT. Protein product: CASSLGTASGNTIYF. The rearrangement uses TRBV5-4 and TRBJ1-3; possible D gene TRBD1, 6 bases. V shed 0 bases and J shed 0 bases, with 7 bases lying between them. CDR1 and CDR2 (germline): SGHNT, YYREEE (reference sequence). The CDR3 length is 15 residues.